This TCR beta chain was captured by sequencing in a study of blood T cell repertoires in COVID-19 (dated by TCRdb to about 2020). General notes on the study: Collaborator samples came from the United States, Italy and Spain and covered acute and convalescent phases of COVID-19. A freely available public database, intended as a resource for researchers studying the immune response to SARS-CoV-2, is where the repertoires were released. The samples were drawn from two sources: the first 160 participants of the ongoing ImmuneRACE study, and 1,000 to 1,500 subjects contributed by 6 global collaborators. Where available, HLA class I and class II types were taken from metadata supplied by the sample provider and were not determined by assay-based typing. Subjects who had been exposed to COVID-19, were actively infected with it, or had recovered from it provided the deeply sampled blood TCRbeta repertoires that made up the dataset. A de-identified subject ID, COVID-19 status, age in years and sex were almost always included in the sample metadata. The material from the prospective study consisted of cDNA or gDNA derived from T cells, B-cell-depleted T cells, or PBMCs.

TCRbeta CDR3 regions were amplified from genomic DNA by means of the immunoSEQ Assay, a bias-controlled multiplex PCR. The paper's data handling went like this. Nucleated cell counts per sample were estimated from amplification of reference gene primers within the assay. To quantify the absolute abundance of each unique TCRbeta CDR3 rearrangement, sequence reads were collapsed and filtered. For each sample, productive Simpson clonality was calculated as the square root of Simpson's diversity index over productive rearrangements. TCRdb stores this immuneACCESS table with in-frame sequences only. Part of the clones is absent; in the studies checked, under half of the shortfall reflects unresolved V genes, and no reason is known for the rest. That table supplies the V and J calls and clone size; D and trimming were determined from the DNA. The sample includes tens of thousands of clones, with 77% observed a single time. The ten largest account for approximately 2.3% of the sample.

One collaborating source in Seattle enrolled patients during active infection and followed them longitudinally through the course of disease. Collaborating institutions collected whole blood in K2EDTA tubes following their own protocols. For TCRbeta analysis, collaborators shipped samples as frozen whole blood, isolated PBMCs, or DNA extracted from either of those sample types. Worth noting for this clone: No antigen is known for it. No clone much larger than this one lies a single base away; base qualities are absent.

Overall results and qualifications from the work: The amount of clinical and demographic metadata varied by source and participant and was provided uncurated.

Via the germline V gene (reference sequence), CDR1 is GTSNPN and CDR2 SVGIG. From cysteine to phenylalanine, the CDR3 is 18 amino acids long. CDR3 DNA is the only sequence kept; it has 54 bases, read in frame from the first base. At the junction V is shortened by 2 bases and J by 8 bases, with 28 bases in between. The source material was peripheral blood. The sequence links TRBV30 to TRBJ2-1; no D gene is confidently identified. The TCR was taken from a man aged 65-85 years with COVID-19, enrolled during active disease. The sequenced DNA is TGTGCCTGGAGTACCACGGGTTCAGCCGTCCCGTCCCCCCATGAGCAGTTCTTC. It specifies CAWSTTGSAVPSPHEQFF.